The entry below describes one TCR beta chain. Its specificity is unknown. This entry is derived from a study of cytomegalovirus exposure and HLA in healthy donors. Whole-study findings and limits: As was reported, the HLA-A and HLA-B alleles of most subjects were accurately predicted from TCR beta sequences.

J lost 5 bases, V lost 6 bases, and 11 bases had no gene match. The CDR3 spans 16 residues. In germline, CDR1 is SGHVS, CDR2 FQNEAQ. PCR involved 60 Vbeta and 13 Jbeta primers. Profiling relied on immunoSEQ multiplex PCR, and the TCRdb table lists in-frame clones only, not all of them. Its listing shows around 65,000 clones. The gene calls are TRBV7-8 and TRBJ1-4; 8 bases agree with TRBD1. The material sequenced was PBMCs. This TCR was sampled from a boy younger than 18 in good health and CMV-seronegative. The CDR3 loop reads CASRATGGRENEKLFF. The DNA for the CDR3 is TGTGCCAGCAGAGCTACAGGGGGTAGGGAGAATGAAAAACTGTTTTTT.